These T cell receptor beta chains were read from a single sample in a study of T-cell reconstitution after alpha-beta-depleted transplantation in children. Using its own MiXCR run on the PCR reads, TCRdb lists one record per CDR3 protein. Found here are 550,000 to 800,000 distinct CDR3 sequences, less than 15% of them singletons; the top ten hold 0.79%. The sample in question was PBMCs, obtained before TCRalphabeta/CD19-depleted stem cell transplant. These receptors were taken from a girl aged 2 to 9 with congenital amegakaryocytic thrombocytopenia, due to receive a stem cell transplant. Both conserved end residues are part of each CDR3. D genes are given only for firm matches. Clone size, where shown, is once, few, many, or a class for clones that have expanded.

V gene	clone size	D gene	J gene	CDR3 protein	CDR3 DNA
TRBV5-1	NA	NA	TRBJ2-1	CASSPSFSLYRPLNEQFF	TGCGCCAGCAGCCCCTCATTTTCCCTTTACCGCCCCCTCAATGAGCAGTTCTTC
TRBV29-1	many	NA	TRBJ1-2	CSVEDLPRGRPRNYGYTF	TGCAGCGTTGAAGATCTTCCCAGGGGTCGCCCCCGTAATTATGGCTACACCTTC
TRBV20-1	many	TRBD1	TRBJ1-2	CSATGQLLPANGYTF	TGCAGTGCGACGGGACAGCTCCTTCCGGCGAATGGCTACACCTTC
TRBV28	many	NA	TRBJ1-5	CASSLTSNNQPQHF	TGTGCCAGCAGTTTAACCTCCAACAATCAGCCCCAGCATTTT
TRBV20-1	many	NA	TRBJ2-5	CSATLDRETQYF	TGCAGTGCTACCCTGGACCGGGAGACCCAGTACTTC
TRBV7-9	many	NA	TRBJ2-5	CASIPDKAGETQYF	TGTGCCAGCATTCCGGATAAGGCCGGAGAGACCCAGTACTTC
TRBV20-1	many	NA	TRBJ2-2	CSARVRGAGELFF	TGCAGTGCTAGAGTTAGGGGAGCCGGGGAGCTGTTTTTT
TRBV12-3/TRBV12-4	few	TRBD1	TRBJ1-5	CASSFRTGGGQPQHF	TGTGCCAGCAGTTTCAGGACAGGGGGCGGTCAGCCCCAGCATTTT
TRBV15	NA	TRBD2	TRBJ2-7	CATSRGRTGDYTATYEQYF	TGTGCCACCAGCAGAGGTCGGACTGGGGACTATACGGCAACCTACGAGCAGTACTTC
TRBV3-1	few	NA	TRBJ2-5	CASSRGPNKETQYF	TGTGCCAGCAGCCGTGGGCCTAATAAAGAGACCCAGTACTTC
TRBV5-1	many	NA	TRBJ2-7	CASSLDEIYEQYF	TGCGCCAGCAGCTTGGATGAGATCTACGAGCAGTACTTC
TRBV5-6	NA	NA	TRBJ1-1	CASSLARRRAFF	TGTGCCAGCAGCTTGGCCCGGCGGAGGGCTTTCTTT
TRBV10-3	many	NA	TRBJ1-4	CAIRDPSEKLFF	TGTGCCATCAGGGACCCGAGTGAAAAACTGTTTTTT
TRBV5-1	NA	NA	TRBJ2-1	CASSLDGGISYNEQFF	TGCGCCAGCAGCTTGGATGGCGGGATCTCCTACAATGAGCAGTTCTTC
TRBV5-1	many	NA	TRBJ2-1	CASSALANEQFF	TGCGCCAGCAGCGCCCTAGCCAATGAGCAGTTCTTC
TRBV4-2	few	NA	TRBJ2-1	CASSQEGLALYNEQFF	TGTGCCAGCAGCCAAGAAGGGCTAGCTCTTTACAATGAGCAGTTCTTC
TRBV29-1	few	NA	TRBJ2-7	CSVFRGGNEQYF	TGCAGCGTTTTTCGGGGCGGGAACGAGCAGTACTTC
TRBV7-9	many	NA	TRBJ1-5	CARTSPSYNQPQHF	TGTGCCAGAACATCCCCGAGTTACAATCAGCCCCAGCATTTT
TRBV20-1	NA	NA	TRBJ2-1	CSGGPEVAEQFF	TGCAGTGGAGGGCCCGAGGTCGCTGAGCAGTTCTTC
TRBV12-3/TRBV12-4	many	NA	TRBJ1-4	CASSLDEELFF	TGTGCCAGCAGTTTAGACGAGGAACTGTTTTTT
TRBV7-9	many	NA	TRBJ1-1	CASSFGNWNTEAFF	TGTGCCAGCAGCTTTGGGAACTGGAACACTGAAGCTTTCTTT
TRBV3-1	NA	TRBD2	TRBJ2-3	CASSHPGLATDTQYF	TGTGCCAGCAGCCATCCGGGACTAGCGACAGATACGCAGTATTTT
TRBV5-1	many	NA	TRBJ1-5	CASSLIGAFGQPQHF	TGCGCCAGCAGCTTGATTGGGGCTTTCGGTCAGCCCCAGCATTTT
TRBV25-1	NA	NA	TRBJ2-2	CASSEPLGYGVGELFF	TGTGCCAGCAGTGAACCCCTCGGCTATGGTGTCGGGGAGCTGTTTTTT
TRBV7-2	NA	NA	TRBJ2-3	CASTPGLYQTDTQYF	TGTGCCAGCACCCCGGGACTCTACCAGACAGATACGCAGTATTTT
TRBV20-1	NA	NA	TRBJ2-5	CSARIWALQETQYF	TGCAGTGCTAGAATCTGGGCACTACAAGAGACCCAGTACTTC
TRBV20-1	NA	NA	TRBJ2-2	CSARVRNAVTGELFF	TGCAGTGCTAGAGTCCGGAACGCTGTCACCGGGGAGCTGTTTTTT
TRBV29-1	many	NA	TRBJ1-1	CSVGAPTQAFF	TGCAGCGTTGGCGCACCTACGCAAGCTTTCTTT
TRBV3-1	NA	NA	TRBJ2-1	CASSSAGLGDEQFF	TGTGCCAGCAGCTCTGCCGGACTGGGCGATGAGCAGTTCTTC
TRBV5-1	NA	TRBD2	TRBJ2-1	CASSLFGWTSRKQSSYNEQFF	TGCGCCAGCAGCCTATTCGGATGGACTAGCCGCAAACAGAGCTCCTACAATGAGCAGTTCTTC
TRBV5-1	many	NA	TRBJ2-1	CASSLSLAGWMFF	TGCGCCAGCAGCTTGTCTTTGGCGGGATGGATGTTCTTC
TRBV7-6	NA	TRBD2	TRBJ2-5	CASSLALTGLAGSWETQYF	TGTGCCAGCAGCTTAGCGCTAACGGGTCTAGCGGGGAGCTGGGAGACCCAGTACTTC
TRBV5-1	NA	TRBD2	TRBJ2-1	CASSLVSSGRAGNEQFF	TGCGCCAGCAGCTTGGTGTCTAGCGGGAGGGCCGGCAATGAGCAGTTCTTC
TRBV5-1	many	NA	TRBJ2-7	CASSHSRAGPYEQYF	TGCGCCAGCAGCCACAGTAGAGCCGGTCCCTACGAGCAGTACTTC
TRBV20-1	many	NA	TRBJ2-2	CSAREGGAGELFF	TGCAGTGCTAGAGAAGGGGGGGCAGGGGAGCTGTTTTTT
TRBV19	NA	NA	TRBJ2-7	CASSITKARGVGEQYF	TGTGCCAGTAGTATAACGAAGGCGCGAGGGGTCGGCGAGCAGTACTTC
TRBV12-3/TRBV12-4	many	NA	TRBJ2-5	CASSSRPAQETQYF	TGTGCCAGCAGTTCCCGGCCAGCACAAGAGACCCAGTACTTC
TRBV12-3/TRBV12-4	NA	TRBD2	TRBJ2-2	CASRRPGGLVTGELLF	TGTGCCAGCAGACGCCCGGGGGGGTTAGTCACCGGGGAGCTGCTTTTT
TRBV29-1	few	TRBD1	TRBJ2-2	CSVPFPVGTGGTGELFF	TGCAGCGTTCCTTTTCCTGTCGGGACAGGGGGCACCGGGGAGCTGTTTTTT
TRBV5-1	few	TRBD1	TRBJ2-3	CASSSSGQGGDTQYF	TGCGCCAGCAGCTCGTCGGGACAGGGGGGCGATACGCAGTATTTT
TRBV19	NA	TRBD1	TRBJ2-2	CASSHDRVYTGELFF	TGTGCCAGTAGCCATGACAGGGTTTACACCGGGGAGCTGTTTTTT
TRBV20-1	many	NA	TRBJ2-1	CSARDLGNEQFF	TGCAGTGCTAGAGATCTCGGCAATGAGCAGTTCTTC
TRBV15	many	NA	TRBJ2-3	CATSRVGGTDTQYF	TGTGCCACCAGCAGAGTAGGAGGGACAGATACGCAGTATTTT
TRBV7-9	many	NA	TRBJ1-2	CASSLGLRAYGYTF	TGTGCCAGCAGCTTAGGCTTGAGGGCGTATGGCTACACCTTC
TRBV12-3/TRBV12-4	few	TRBD2	TRBJ2-7	CASSLGLGRHEQYF	TGTGCCAGCAGTTTGGGACTAGGGCGCCACGAGCAGTACTTC
TRBV5-1	few	TRBD2	TRBJ2-3	CASSWPDSERERDTQYF	TGCGCCAGCAGCTGGCCTGATTCTGAGCGGGAAAGAGATACGCAGTATTTT
TRBV20-1	many	NA	TRBJ2-1	CSASWVWDPSYNEQFF	TGCAGTGCTAGTTGGGTTTGGGATCCTTCCTACAATGAGCAGTTCTTC